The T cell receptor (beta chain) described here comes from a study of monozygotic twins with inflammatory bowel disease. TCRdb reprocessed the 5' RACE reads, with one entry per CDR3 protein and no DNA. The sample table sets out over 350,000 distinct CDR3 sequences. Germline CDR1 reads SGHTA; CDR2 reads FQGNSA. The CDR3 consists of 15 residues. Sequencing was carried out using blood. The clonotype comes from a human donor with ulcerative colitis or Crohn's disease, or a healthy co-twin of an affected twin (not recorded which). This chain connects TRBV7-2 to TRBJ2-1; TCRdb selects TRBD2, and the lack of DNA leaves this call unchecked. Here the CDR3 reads CASSLGLAGGSEQFF.